One sample yielded the 21 T cell receptor beta chains listed below, sequenced in a study of molecular identifiers for immune sequencing clone quantification. MiXCR, run by TCRdb on the PCR reads, gives a single entry per CDR3 protein. The repertoire holds about 640,000 distinct CDR3 sequences, less than 20% seen once, with roughly 0.9% in the top ten. Sequencing used naive CD8+ T cells from blood, with Jurkat cell RNA spiked in. Subset indicated: FACS-sorted CD8+CD4-CCR7+CD45RA+ naive T cells. The receptors originated from a human donor in good health. Some libraries in this study had Jurkat cell RNA spiked in.

This clonotype has only one observation. A much larger clone differs from this one at a single base, so this may be a read error. Without the conserved terminal phenylalanine or tryptophan, this CDR3 likely stems from a read error. This sequence joins TRBV6-5 and TRBJ1-1, with D maybe TRBD1 (5 bases). Per the germline V gene, CDR1 is MNHEY and CDR2 is SVGAGI. This CDR3 has 14 residues. V was cut by 7 bases and J by 2 bases, with 14 bases left in between. The CDR3 DNA sequence: TGTGCCAGCAAACAGGATGCCCGAAACACTGAAGCTTTCTGT. This encodes CASKQDARNTEAFC.

The rearrangement links TRBV2 to TRBJ2-1; D unresolved. From germline, CDR1 is SNHLY and CDR2 FYNNEI. The V and J ends lost 7 bases and 4 bases respectively, with 14 bases between them. The CDR3 is 14 residues long. CDR3 amino acids: CASIDEKEYNEQFF. The CDR3 DNA is TGTGCCAGCATAGACGAAAAGGAGTACAATGAGCAGTTCTTC.

Many counts were recorded for this clonotype. CDR3 in amino acids: CASSLNGPGGEQYF. For the CDR3, the DNA is TGTGCCAGCAGCTTAAATGGGCCAGGGGGCGAGCAGTACTTC. The rearrangement links TRBV7-3 to TRBJ2-7, with 7 nucleotides matching TRBD1. Germline CDR1 reads SGHTA; CDR2 reads FQGTGA. The J segment lost 6 bases and the V segment lost 1 base, leaving 6 bases of the junction unmatched. CDR3 length equals 14 residues.

This clonotype came up many times. The chain has TRBV4-3 and TRBJ1-1; D gene uncertain. Germline loops: CDR1 LGHNA, CDR2 YSLEER. This CDR3 has 17 amino acids. The V and J ends lost 0 bases and 0 bases respectively, with 14 bases between them. The CDR3 loop is CASSQDAAVQLNTEAFF. CDR3 coding DNA: TGCGCCAGCAGCCAAGACGCAGCGGTACAGCTGAACACTGAAGCTTTCTTT.

This clonotype was counted ten times or more. This rearrangement joins TRBV6-1 to TRBJ2-7; D unclear. This CDR3 has 15 amino acids. Germline loops: CDR1 MNHNS, CDR2 SASEGT. V was trimmed by 3 bases and J by 0 bases, leaving 12 bases between them. The CDR3 here is CASSDRPISSYEQYF. The CDR3 nucleotides read TGTGCCAGCAGTGACCGCCCGATTTCCTCCTACGAGCAGTACTTC.

This sequence joins TRBV6-2 or TRBV6-3 and TRBJ1-1; D perhaps matches TRBD1 (6 bases). V dropped 2 bases and J dropped 3 bases, with 16 bases sitting between them. Germline-derived CDR1 and CDR2 are MNHEY and SVGEGT. The CDR3 has 16 amino acids. The DNA for the CDR3 is TGTGCCAGCAGTTACACTGGGGGGCAATTGGACACTGAAGCTTTCTTT. This codes for CASSYTGGQLDTEAFF.

As concerns this clonotype: No conserved phenylalanine or tryptophan is present at the end of the CDR3, so a read error is the likely explanation. The V and J genes are TRBV29-1 and TRBJ1-1; no firm D call. The CDR3 consists of 13 residues. From germline, CDR1 is SQVTM and CDR2 ANQGSEA. V gave up 4 bases and J gave up 0 bases, with 9 bases separating them. The CDR3 sequence is CSVGERLNTEAFC. The CDR3 DNA reads TGCAGCGTTGGAGAACGATTGAACACTGAAGCTTTCTGT.

Of note for this clonotype: This may come from a read error, since a much larger clone is one base off. V and J are TRBV20-1 and TRBJ2-7, with a possible D match to TRBD2 (5 bases). This CDR3 has 13 amino acids. Germline V gene sequence: CDR1 DFQATT, CDR2 SNEGSKA (reference sequence). CDR3 sequence reads: CGARGRETYEQYF. The CDR3 nucleotides read TGCGGTGCTAGAGGACGGGAAACCTACGAGCAGTACTTC.

Concerning this clonotype itself: This clone may be a read error of a much larger clone one base away. This rearrangement joins TRBV30 to TRBJ1-5; D not certain. The CDR3 consists of 15 residues. Trimming stripped 5 bases from V and 4 bases from J, with 18 bases between. The germline gives CDR1 GTSNPN, CDR2 SVGIG (reference sequence). The CDR3 sequence: CAWGLGGLANQPQHF. CDR3 nucleotide sequence: TGTGCCTGGGGTCTGGGCGGATTAGCGAATCAGCCCCAGCATTTT.

This clonotype has at least ten counts. The V call is TRBV7-9, the J call TRBJ1-1; D is unresolved. Germline V gene lookup returns CDR1 SEHNR and CDR2 FQNEAQ (reference sequence). V lost 2 bases, J lost 0 bases, and 7 bases lay in between. This CDR3 contains 14 residues. The CDR3 sequence is CASSLTLMNTEAFF. In nucleotides, the CDR3 is TGTGCCAGCAGCTTAACGCTCATGAACACTGAAGCTTTCTTT.

Comments on this clonotype: An end of the junction differs from the germline gene, which may be a read error. The rearrangement joins TRBV7-9 to TRBJ2-7; the D gene is possibly TRBD1 (7 bases). Germline V lookup: CDR1 SEHNR, CDR2 FQNEAQ (reference sequence). This CDR3 comprises 15 residues. CDR3 residues: CAGSLWGDSSYEQYF. As DNA, the CDR3 is TGTGCCGGCAGCTTATGGGGGGACAGCTCCTACGAGCAGTACTTC. The complete variable domain, with remaining parts taken from reference TRBV7-9 and TRBJ2-7, reads DTGVSQNPRHKITKRGQNVTFRCDPISEHNRLYWYRQTLGQGPEFLTYFQNEAQLEKSRLLSDRFSAERPKGSFSTLEIQRTEQGDSAMYLCAGSLWGDSSYEQYFGPGTRLTVT.

The rearrangement uses TRBV29-1 and TRBJ1-1; D unclear. Trimming left V 7 bases short and J 1 base short, with 10 bases between. Per the germline V gene, CDR1 is SQVTM and CDR2 is ANQGSEA. There are 12 residues in the CDR3. The CDR3 region is CSAGFSNTEAFF. In DNA, the CDR3 is TGCAGCGCGGGCTTCTCGAACACTGAAGCTTTCTTT.

The chain uses TRBV11-3 and TRBJ2-1; TRBD1 might be the D (6 bases). Trimming cost V 3 bases and J 5 bases, with 11 bases left between them. The V gene's germline CDR1 is SGHNT and CDR2 YENEEA. The CDR3 is 14 residues long. CDR3 sequence (DNA): TGTGCCAGCAGCTTGGACAGCTCGGACAATGAGCAGTTCTTC. Residues: CASSLDSSDNEQFF.

With regard to this clonotype: Since a much larger clone is just one base distant, this may be a read error. This chain links TRBV10-2 with TRBJ2-3; weak D call: TRBD2 (5 bases). Germline lookup yields CDR1 WSHSY and CDR2 SAAADI. The CDR3 sequence is 14 residues long. The CDR3 DNA reads TGCGCCAGCATTTTAAGTCTAGCAGCGGATACGCAGTGTTTT. Protein product: CASILSLAADTQCF.

This clonotype was seen just once. This may be a read error: a much more frequent sequence differs by one nucleotide. This chain joins TRBV6-2 or TRBV6-3 and TRBJ2-1, with D unresolved. The CDR3 has 13 amino acids. Germline V gene sequence: CDR1 MNHEY, CDR2 SVGEGT. The CDR3 loop is CASSYLRNNEQLF. CDR3 DNA: TGTGCCAGCAGTTACCTCAGAAACAATGAGCAGTTATTC.

In this sample, this clonotype turned up many times. The chain combines TRBV28 with TRBJ1-1; D gene unclear. The CDR3 has 12 amino acids. The V gene lost 5 bases and the J gene lost 4 bases, with 8 bases spanning the gap. The germline V gene encodes CDR1 MDHEN and CDR2 SYDVKM. The CDR3 protein is CASSKGSTEAFF. In DNA form, the CDR3 reads TGTGCCAGCAGTAAGGGTAGCACTGAAGCTTTCTTT. The full variable domain, its missing parts supplied by reference TRBV28 and TRBJ1-1, is DVKVTQSSRYLVKRTGEKVFLECVQDMDHENMFWYRQDPGLGLRLIYFSYDVKMKEKGDIPEGYSVSREKKERFSLILESASTNQTSMYLCASSKGSTEAFFGQGTRLTVV.

This clonotype was counted ten times or more. The chain couples TRBV6-5 to TRBJ2-7; D may be TRBD1 or TRBD2 (5 bases each). Germline V gives CDR1 MNHEY, CDR2 SVGAGI. The CDR3 is 14 amino acids. V dropped 0 bases and J dropped 6 bases, with 12 bases sitting between them. The CDR3 sequence: CASSYSGTVFEQYF. DNA of the CDR3: TGTGCCAGCAGTTACTCGGGGACCGTGTTCGAGCAGTACTTC.

In its sample, this clonotype was seen many times. The chain is built from TRBV10-3 and TRBJ2-7; TRBD1 agrees at 7 bases. V lost 3 bases to trimming and J lost 2 bases; unmatched junction nucleotides: 7. Germline assignment: CDR1 ENHRY and CDR2 SYGVKD. The CDR3 totals 15 residues. DNA for the CDR3: TGTGCCATCAGTGACGCCCGGGACAGAGCCTACGAGCAGTACTTC. It translates to CAISDARDRAYEQYF.

In its sample, this clonotype was seen many times. CDR3 residues: CASSLTESYEQYF. In nucleotides, the CDR3 is TGTGCCAGCAGCTTGACAGAAAGCTACGAGCAGTACTTC. This rearrangement joins TRBV11-2 to TRBJ2-7, with D perhaps matching TRBD1 (5 bases). In germline, CDR1 is SGHAT, CDR2 FQNNGV. This CDR3 has 13 residues. Trimming took off 3 bases at V and 3 bases at J, with 9 bases between the two ends.

There are many counts of this clonotype. The CDR3 region has the DNA TGTGCCTGGAGTCGGGTGATGTCCGAGCAGTTCTTC. Its protein is CAWSRVMSEQFF. This chain links TRBV30 with TRBJ2-1; no firm D call. CDR1 is GTSNPN and CDR2 is SVGIG in the germline V gene (reference sequence). Trimming removed 2 bases at V and 10 bases at J, with 12 bases between. The length of the CDR3 is 12 residues.

Regarding this clonotype: Possible read error: a much larger clone is one base away. The rearrangement joins TRBV7-9 to TRBJ2-1, with 7 nucleotides matching TRBD1. The J segment lost 5 bases and the V segment lost 4 bases, leaving 8 bases of the junction unmatched. CDR1 SEHNR and CDR2 FQNEAQ come from the germline V gene (reference sequence). The CDR3 runs 15 residues. CDR3 residues: CASSSQGGRDNEQFF. The CDR3 DNA follows: TGTGCCAGCAGCTCCCAAGGGGGCCGGGACAATGAGCAGTTCTTC.